Listed below are T cell receptor beta chains from one sample, sequenced in a study of PD-L1 blockade in urothelial cancer. Measured with immunoSEQ multiplex PCR; TCRdb has only the in-frame clones, and not every one. The sample includes more than 45,000 clones, around 88% of them seen just once. Material: PBMCs, obtained around atezolizumab (anti-PD-L1) treatment. The receptors shown here come from a man of 80 years or more with urothelial cancer. Both conserved end residues are part of each CDR3. D genes are given only for firm matches. A row's size may be missing; if present it is once, few, many or a size class.

D,J,size,V,CDR3,DNA
-,TRBJ2-2,-,TRBV7-7,CASSLDTDCKLTGELFF,TGTGCCAGCAGCTTAGATACGGACTGCAAACTCACCGGGGAGCTGTTTTTT
TRBD2,TRBJ2-1,-,TRBV5-8,CASSFRSSGRAGNEQFF,TGTGCCAGCAGCTTCAGGTCTAGCGGGAGGGCCGGCAATGAGCAGTTCTTC
-,TRBJ1-1,-,TRBV2,CASSRSGLNTEAFF,TGTGCCAGCAGCAGATCAGGGTTGAACACTGAAGCTTTCTTT
-,TRBJ2-1,-,TRBV10-2,CASSWGGAYNEQFF,TGCGCCAGCTCTTGGGGCGGGGCCTACAATGAGCAGTTCTTC
TRBD2,TRBJ2-7,-,TRBV9,CASSPRTSGRGNHEQYF,TGTGCCAGCAGCCCCAGGACTAGCGGGAGGGGCAACCACGAGCAGTACTTC
TRBD1,TRBJ2-3,-,TRBV5-1,CASSLVRGQADTQYF,TGCGCCAGCAGCTTGGTCAGGGGGCAGGCAGATACGCAGTATTTT
-,TRBJ2-1,-,TRBV6-6,CASFTDYNEQFF,TGTGCCAGCTTTACAGACTACAATGAGCAGTTCTTC
-,TRBJ1-2,-,TRBV27,CASRFQGSYGYTF,TGTGCCAGCAGATTCCAGGGCTCCTATGGCTACACCTTC
TRBD1,TRBJ2-2,-,TRBV5-6,CASSLARSTGVWTGELFF,TGTGCCAGCAGCTTGGCTCGTTCCACAGGGGTATGGACCGGGGAGCTGTTTTTT
TRBD1,TRBJ2-7,-,TRBV5-6,CASSLAGTGYEQYF,TGTGCCAGCAGCTTGGCTGGGACAGGCTACGAGCAGTACTTC
-,TRBJ1-5,-,TRBV10-3,CAIRGDLRNQPQHF,TGTGCCATCCGGGGGGACCTTAGGAATCAGCCCCAGCATTTT
-,TRBJ2-7,few,TRBV7-2,CASSLKGSTGRASSYEQYF,TGTGCCAGCAGCTTAAAGGGTTCGACAGGCAGGGCGAGCTCCTACGAGCAGTACTTC
-,TRBJ2-7,-,TRBV5-1,CASSLDTTYRGGEQYF,TGCGCCAGCAGCTTGGATACTACGTACAGGGGAGGCGAGCAGTACTTC
-,TRBJ1-1,-,TRBV6-6,CASSPMQDSTEAFF,TGTGCCAGCAGTCCTATGCAGGATTCCACTGAAGCTTTCTTT
TRBD1,TRBJ1-5,-,TRBV28,CASKTGTGNFQPQHF,TGTGCCAGCAAAACCGGGACAGGGAACTTTCAGCCCCAGCATTTT
-,TRBJ2-3,-,TRBV7-9,CASSLSSAERTDTQYF,TGTGCCAGCAGCTTAAGTTCAGCGGAACGCACAGATACGCAGTATTTT
TRBD2,TRBJ2-5,once,TRBV7-2,CASSTGLALETQYF,TGTGCCAGCAGCACGGGACTAGCGTTGGAGACCCAGTACTTC
-,TRBJ2-2,-,TRBV5-1,CASSLAGASGELFF,TGCGCCAGCAGCTTGGCGGGTGCGTCCGGGGAGCTGTTTTTT
TRBD2,TRBJ2-3,-,TRBV5-1,CASSYLAGGTDTQYF,TGCGCCAGCAGCTACCTAGCGGGAGGTACAGATACGCAGTATTTT
-,TRBJ1-1,-,TRBV15,CATSRDSAQGAFF,TGTGCCACCAGCAGAGACTCAGCCCAGGGAGCTTTCTTT
-,TRBJ2-5,-,TRBV5-1,CASKGTGELETQYF,TGCGCCAGCAAGGGGACTGGGGAATTAGAGACCCAGTACTTC
TRBD1,TRBJ2-3,-,TRBV10-1,CASSDGQGGNADTQYF,TGCGCCAGCAGTGATGGACAGGGTGGTAATGCAGATACGCAGTATTTT
-,TRBJ1-1,-,TRBV9,CASARRGGNTEAFF,TGTGCCAGCGCCCGCAGAGGAGGGAACACTGAAGCTTTCTTT
-,TRBJ2-5,-,TRBV29-1,CSVEDTRRETQYF,TGCAGCGTTGAAGATACTAGACGAGAGACCCAGTACTTC
TRBD2,TRBJ2-1,-,TRBV6-5,CASSYGLAGGRGEQFF,TGTGCCAGCAGTTACGGACTAGCGGGAGGACGGGGTGAGCAGTTCTTC
-,TRBJ2-3,once,TRBV19,CASSIWSGSSDTQYF,TGTGCCAGTAGTATTTGGAGCGGCTCGTCAGATACGCAGTATTTT
TRBD1,TRBJ2-6,few,TRBV29-1,CSVGQGSSGANVLTF,TGCAGCGTTGGACAGGGTAGCTCTGGGGCCAACGTCCTGACTTTC
TRBD2,TRBJ2-7,-,TRBV27,CASSMKAGKTYEQYF,TGTGCCAGCAGTATGAAAGCGGGAAAAACCTACGAGCAGTACTTC
-,TRBJ2-3,-,TRBV7-9,CASSSGKSADTQYF,TGTGCCAGCAGCTCCGGGAAGTCGGCAGATACGCAGTATTTT
-,TRBJ2-2,-,TRBV18,CASRDSTNTGELFF,TGTGCCAGCCGGGACTCGACGAACACCGGGGAGCTGTTTTTT
-,TRBJ1-4,-,TRBV11-2,CASSLAGEKLFF,TGTGCCAGCAGCTTAGCAGGCGAAAAACTGTTTTTT
-,TRBJ1-2,few,TRBV5-6,CASSLPTRSYGYTF,TGTGCCAGCAGCCTCCCGACACGTAGCTATGGCTACACCTTC
-,TRBJ2-3,-,TRBV11-2,CASSHKSDTQYF,TGTGCCAGCAGCCACAAGTCAGATACGCAGTATTTT
TRBD2,TRBJ2-7,-,TRBV5-1,CASSLSSGGFYEQYF,TGCGCCAGCAGCTTGAGTAGCGGGGGTTTCTACGAGCAGTACTTC
TRBD2,TRBJ2-1,-,TRBV7-2,CASSLGLAGGLGNEQFF,TGTGCCAGCAGCTTAGGGCTAGCGGGAGGGCTTGGTAATGAGCAGTTCTTC
-,TRBJ2-5,-,TRBV18,CASSSRGQETQYF,TGTGCCAGCTCATCAAGGGGTCAAGAGACCCAGTACTTC
-,TRBJ2-4,-,TRBV29-1,CSVEVAGLDIQYF,TGCAGCGTTGAAGTCGCAGGGCTGGACATTCAGTACTTC
TRBD1,TRBJ1-2,-,TRBV19,CASSPDRGDYGYTF,TGTGCCAGTAGTCCGGACAGGGGGGACTATGGCTACACCTTC
-,TRBJ2-1,-,TRBV7-7,CASSHTFYNEQFF,TGTGCCAGCAGCCATACATTTTACAATGAGCAGTTCTTC
TRBD2,TRBJ2-1,-,TRBV27,CASSPLPLTLAGIVNEQFF,TGTGCCAGCAGTCCCTTACCTCTAACACTAGCGGGAATCGTGAATGAGCAGTTCTTC
-,TRBJ2-1,-,TRBV4-1,CASSQVARTTYNEQFF,TGCGCCAGCAGCCAAGTGGCCCGAACTACGTACAATGAGCAGTTCTTC
TRBD2,TRBJ2-2,-,TRBV7-2,CASSPSPGLALTGELFF,TGTGCCAGCAGCCCCTCCCCGGGACTAGCTCTCACCGGGGAGCTGTTTTTT
TRBD1,TRBJ1-2,-,TRBV6-5,CASSFLGRGQNYGYTF,TGTGCCAGCAGTTTCCTTGGCAGGGGGCAGAACTATGGCTACACCTTC
-,TRBJ2-1,-,TRBV29-1,CSVAGGYNEQFF,TGCAGCGTCGCCGGGGGTTACAATGAGCAGTTCTTC
TRBD2,TRBJ2-5,-,TRBV7-8,CASLRGGFDETQYF,TGTGCCAGCTTGAGGGGAGGGTTCGACGAGACCCAGTACTTC
-,TRBJ2-3,-,TRBV7-2,CASSRQGLSLDTQYF,TGTGCCAGCAGCCGCCAGGGACTGTCGTTAGATACGCAGTATTTT
-,TRBJ2-3,-,TRBV2,CASSQSYGDTQYF,TGTGCCAGCAGTCAAAGCTACGGAGATACGCAGTATTTT
TRBD1,TRBJ2-7,-,TRBV5-1,CASSLGTGGGYEQYF,TGCGCCAGCAGCTTGGGGACAGGGGGGGGCTACGAGCAGTACTTC
TRBD1,TRBJ1-2,-,TRBV2,CASSEARKGTVIF,TGTGCCAGCAGTGAAGCGCGAAAGGGGACAGTTATCTTC
TRBD2,TRBJ2-3,-,TRBV7-9,CASSLGLAGVSDTQYF,TGTGCCAGCAGCTTAGGGCTAGCGGGAGTGTCAGATACGCAGTATTTT
TRBD1,TRBJ1-1,few,TRBV5-1,CASSKGQGARSSEAFF,TGCGCCAGCAGCAAGGGACAGGGGGCGCGTTCGTCTGAAGCTTTCTTT
TRBD2,TRBJ2-7,-,TRBV5-6,CASSSRRGRTSLPPEQYF,TGTGCCAGCAGCAGCCGACGTGGGCGGACTAGTCTTCCCCCCGAGCAGTACTTC
TRBD1,TRBJ1-5,-,TRBV2,CASSERDRVHQPQHF,TGTGCCAGCAGTGAAAGGGACAGGGTTCACCAGCCCCAGCATTTT
-,TRBJ2-7,-,TRBV4-2,CASSQARGGEQYF,TGTGCCAGCAGCCAAGCACGAGGCGGTGAGCAGTACTTC
-,TRBJ2-1,-,TRBV28,CASSSRRTSTYNEQFF,TGTGCCAGCAGCTCGAGAAGGACTTCGACGTACAATGAGCAGTTCTTC
TRBD1,TRBJ2-1,-,TRBV10-3,CAISEGQGIVNEQFF,TGTGCCATCAGTGAGGGACAGGGTATTGTCAATGAGCAGTTCTTC